The 5 T cell receptor beta chains presented below share a single source sample, sequenced in a study of CD8 T cells in ankylosing spondylitis. TCRdb fed the 5' RACE reads into MiXCR, producing one record per CDR3 protein. The sample has about 160,000 distinct CDR3 sequences; approximately 44% are singletons. The sample consisted of synovial fluid, either unsorted or a sorted T cell fraction (not recorded which). All receptors come from a male donor with ankylosing spondylitis.

This clonotype was counted a few times. For the CDR3, the DNA is TGCGCCAGCAGCCCGTCGCGGGGGGGCTTCACAGATACGCAGTATTTT. It translates to CASSPSRGGFTDTQYF. V gene TRBV4-1 combines with J gene TRBJ2-3, with TRBD2 matching 9 bases. Trimming removed 4 bases from V and 2 bases from J; junction bases left unmatched: 7. This CDR3 comprises 16 residues. Germline-derived CDR1 and CDR2 are MGHRA and YSYEKL.

The chain carries TRBV11-1 and TRBJ2-1, with unresolved D. CDR3 size: 18 residues. Trimming stripped 1 base from V and 13 bases from J, with 29 bases between. From germline, CDR1 is SGHAT and CDR2 FQDESV (reference sequence). CDR3 sequence reads: CASSLDAWASASYKSQFF. In nucleotides, the CDR3 is TGTGCCAGCAGCTTAGACGCCTGGGCTTCCGCCTCCTACAAATCACAGTTCTTC.

J is TRBJ1-6 and V is TRBV5-1; D perhaps matches TRBD1 (6 bases). Deletions cut 0 bases from V and 0 bases from J, with 10 bases between. The CDR3 totals 17 residues. CDR1 and CDR2 (germline): SGHRS, YFSETQ. In nucleotides, the CDR3 is TGCGCCAGCAGCTTGGCAGACAGGCGCTCCTATAATTCACCCCTCCACTTT. Its protein product is CASSLADRRSYNSPLHF.

This clonotype was counted a few times. This rearrangement joins TRBV5-1 to TRBJ2-2; TRBD2 agrees at 8 bases. Germline trimming cut 1 base from V and 1 base from J; bases unmatched to any gene: 6. CDR3 size: 17 residues. CDR1 and CDR2 (germline): SGHRS, YFSETQ. Written as DNA, the CDR3 is TGCGCCAGCAGCTTGTCGGGGGGGAGAGAGAACACCGGGGAGCTGTTTTTT. As protein: CASSLSGGRENTGELFF.

J is TRBJ2-1 and V is TRBV11-1; D gene uncertain. V lost 7 bases, J lost 4 bases, and 26 bases lay in between. The CDR3 spans 18 residues. The germline V gene encodes CDR1 SGHAT and CDR2 FQDESV (reference sequence). CDR3 nucleotides: TGTGCCAGCAACATCATCCAAGGGTTCGTTCAAGGGTACAATGAGCAGTTCTTC. Its protein product is CASNIIQGFVQGYNEQFF.